This TCR beta chain is drawn from a study of shared clonotypes between healthy human individuals. This clone has just a few counts. Its target is not known. V was shortened by 5 bases and J by 9 bases, with 14 bases between the two germline ends. The CDR3 is 13 residues long. Germline-derived CDR1 and CDR2 are SEHNR and FQNEAQ (reference sequence). Deep was the level at which the assay was run. Here immunoSEQ multiplex PCR was the method, and the copy in TCRdb shows in-frame clones only, minus some. The sample lists approximately 240,000 clones, approximately 65% occurring once. Overall study findings and caveats: The four-donor shared clonotypes exceeded non-shared clonotypes in generation probability, with non-shared ones scoring lower.

Sequencing was performed on memory CD4+ T cells sorted from blood. Subset noted: CD45RA-negative fraction. The receptor was derived from a man younger than 45 in good health. The chain recombines TRBV7-9 with TRBJ2-1; D might be TRBD1 (5 bases). Here the CDR3 DNA reads TGTGCCAGCAGCCGAAACATACAGGCTGAGCAGTTCTTC. It encodes CASSRNIQAEQFF.